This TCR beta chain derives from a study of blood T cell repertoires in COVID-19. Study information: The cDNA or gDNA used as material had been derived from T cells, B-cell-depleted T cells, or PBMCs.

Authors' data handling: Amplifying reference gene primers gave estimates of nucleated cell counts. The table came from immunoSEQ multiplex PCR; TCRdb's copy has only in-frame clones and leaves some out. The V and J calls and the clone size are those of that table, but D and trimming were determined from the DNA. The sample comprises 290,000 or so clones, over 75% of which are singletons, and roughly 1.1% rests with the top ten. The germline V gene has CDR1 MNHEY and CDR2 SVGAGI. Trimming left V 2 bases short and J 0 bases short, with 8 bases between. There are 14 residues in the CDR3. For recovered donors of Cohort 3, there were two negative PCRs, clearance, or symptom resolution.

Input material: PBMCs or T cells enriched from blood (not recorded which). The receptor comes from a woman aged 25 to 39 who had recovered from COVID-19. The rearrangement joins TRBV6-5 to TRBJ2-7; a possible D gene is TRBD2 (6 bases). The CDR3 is CASSYTGSSYEQYF. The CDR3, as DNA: TGTGCCAGCAGTTACACCGGGAGCTCCTACGAGCAGTACTTC.